This paragraph reports one T cell receptor (beta chain). Its antigen is unknown. No qualities accompany the bases; no much larger clone lies one base away. The sample belongs to a study of blood T cell repertoires in COVID-19 (dated by TCRdb to about 2020). Regarding the study in general: The collaborator samples originated in the United States, Italy and Spain and spanned the acute and convalescent phases of COVID-19. The material from the prospective study consisted of cDNA or gDNA derived from T cells, B-cell-depleted T cells, or PBMCs. The dataset comprised deeply sampled blood TCRbeta repertoires from subjects exposed to, actively infected with, or recovered from COVID-19. The repertoires were made available in a free public database intended to serve as a resource for research on the immune response to SARS-CoV-2. Samples came from the ongoing ImmuneRACE study (first 160 participants) plus 1,254 subjects from 6 global collaborators. A de-identified subject ID, COVID-19 status, age in years and sex were almost always included in the sample metadata. Where available, HLA class I and class II types were obtained from metadata supplied by the sample provider rather than from assay-based typing. On the study overall, not on this receptor specifically: The amount of clinical and demographic metadata varied by source and participant and was provided uncurated.

TCRbeta CDR3 regions were amplified from genomic DNA using the immunoSEQ Assay, a bias-controlled multiplex PCR. The authors' pipeline ran thus. The number of nucleated cells in each sample was estimated by amplification of reference gene primers within the assay. Sequence reads were collapsed and filtered to measure the absolute abundance of every unique TCRbeta CDR3 rearrangement. For each sample, productive Simpson clonality was calculated by taking the square root of Simpson's diversity index across productive rearrangements. TCRdb re-hosts the immuneACCESS table, in-frame sequences only. Its copies lack some clones; in the studies checked, an unresolved V gene accounts for under half of them, and the cause for the rest is not known. For V, J and clone size, that table is used; D and trimming come from the DNA. The sample includes about 69,000 clones, with 79% observed a single time. 15% to 20% of the sample comes from the top ten.

The collaborating institutions used their own protocols to collect whole blood in K2EDTA tubes. For TCRbeta analysis, collaborators shipped samples as frozen whole blood, isolated PBMCs, or DNA extracted from either of those sample types. The trim is 2 bases for V and 1 base for J, with a gap of 8 bases between the germline ends. Based on the germline V gene, the CDR1 and CDR2 sequences are MNHEY and SVGAGI. The CDR3 goes from the cysteine to the phenylalanine over 14 residues. The only DNA kept is the CDR3, 42 bases in frame from the first base. The TCR originated in a man aged 60 to 75 with acute or convalescent COVID-19. Sequencing was done on a sample of peripheral blood. The V and J genes are TRBV6-5 and TRBJ1-1; no D gene can be assigned with confidence. The nucleotide sequence reads TGTGCCAGCAGTTACGGCAGAAGGAACACTGAAGCTTTCTTT. This translates into CASSYGRRNTEAFF.